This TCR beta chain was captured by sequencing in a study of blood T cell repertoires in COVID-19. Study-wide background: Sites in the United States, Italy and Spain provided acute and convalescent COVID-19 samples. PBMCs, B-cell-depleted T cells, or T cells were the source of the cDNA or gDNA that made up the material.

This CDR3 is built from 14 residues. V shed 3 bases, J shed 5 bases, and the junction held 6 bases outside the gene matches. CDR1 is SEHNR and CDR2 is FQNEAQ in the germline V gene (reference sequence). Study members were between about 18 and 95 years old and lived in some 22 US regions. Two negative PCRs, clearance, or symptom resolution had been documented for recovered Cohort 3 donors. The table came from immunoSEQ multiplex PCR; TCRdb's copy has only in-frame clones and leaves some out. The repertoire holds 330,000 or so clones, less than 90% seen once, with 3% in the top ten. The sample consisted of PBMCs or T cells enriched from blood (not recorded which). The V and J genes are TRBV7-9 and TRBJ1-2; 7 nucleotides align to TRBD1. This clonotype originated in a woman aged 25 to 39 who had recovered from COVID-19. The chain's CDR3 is CASSFWDRHYGYTF. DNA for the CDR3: TGTGCCAGCAGCTTTTGGGACAGACATTATGGCTACACCTTC.